The present entry profiles one T cell receptor (beta chain) with its context. What it binds is not known. These data are taken from a study of T-cell memory formation after mild COVID-19. Study in general: The two donors had largely donor-specific TCR clusters.

Overall study findings and caveats: CD4+ contracting clones lay mainly in CM and EM, CD8+ ones in EMRA.

TCR alpha and TCR beta cDNA libraries carrying sample barcodes and UMIs were produced by 5'RACE using constant-segment primers. MiXCR, applied by TCRdb to the 5' RACE reads, yields one record per CDR3 protein. Altogether hundreds of thousands of distinct CDR3 sequences are present, more than 15% being singletons, with the ten largest covering about a fifth. Per the germline V gene, CDR1 is SGHRS and CDR2 is YFSETQ. This CDR3 has 17 residues. The V and J ends lost 1 base and 0 bases, in that order; junction bases with no gene match: 6. This receptor was obtained from a young man who had mild COVID-19 (a few samples of this study predate the infection). Cell type and time point are not known. The J gene is TRBJ2-7, the V gene TRBV5-1, with 11 positions matching TRBD2. The sample consisted of PBMCs or a T cell subset sorted from them (not recorded which). The CDR3 loop reads CASSLFLAGGNSYEQYF. The DNA for the CDR3 is TGCGCCAGCAGCTTGTTCCTAGCGGGGGGAAACTCCTACGAGCAGTACTTC. The full variable domain, its missing parts supplied by reference TRBV5-1 and TRBJ2-7, is KAGVTQTPRYLIKTRGQQVTLSCSPISGHRSVSWYQQTPGQGLQFLFEYFSETQRNKGNFPGRFSGRQFSNSRSEMNVSTLELGDSALYLCASSLFLAGGNSYEQYFGPGTRLTVT.